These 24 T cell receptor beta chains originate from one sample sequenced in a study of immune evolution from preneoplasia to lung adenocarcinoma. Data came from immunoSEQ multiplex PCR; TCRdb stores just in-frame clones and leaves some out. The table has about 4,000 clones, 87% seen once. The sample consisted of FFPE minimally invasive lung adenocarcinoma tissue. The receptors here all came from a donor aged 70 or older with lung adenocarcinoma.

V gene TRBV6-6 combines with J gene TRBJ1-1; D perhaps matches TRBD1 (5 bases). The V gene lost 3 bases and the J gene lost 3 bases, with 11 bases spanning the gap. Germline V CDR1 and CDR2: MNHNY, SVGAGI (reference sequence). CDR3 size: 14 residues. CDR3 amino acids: CASSYKAGDTEAFF. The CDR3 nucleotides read TGTGCCAGCAGTTATAAGGCGGGGGACACTGAAGCTTTCTTT.

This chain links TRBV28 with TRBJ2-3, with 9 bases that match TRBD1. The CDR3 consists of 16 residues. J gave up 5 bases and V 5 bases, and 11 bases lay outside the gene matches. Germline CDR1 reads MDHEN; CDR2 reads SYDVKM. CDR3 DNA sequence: TGTGCCAGCAGTCCCACAGGGGGCTCCCGAGTAGATACGCAGTATTTT. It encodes CASSPTGGSRVDTQYF. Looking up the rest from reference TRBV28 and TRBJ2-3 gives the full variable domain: DVKVTQSSRYLVKRTGEKVFLECVQDMDHENMFWYRQDPGLGLRLIYFSYDVKMKEKGDIPEGYSVSREKKERFSLILESASTNQTSMYLCASSPTGGSRVDTQYFGPGTRLTVL.

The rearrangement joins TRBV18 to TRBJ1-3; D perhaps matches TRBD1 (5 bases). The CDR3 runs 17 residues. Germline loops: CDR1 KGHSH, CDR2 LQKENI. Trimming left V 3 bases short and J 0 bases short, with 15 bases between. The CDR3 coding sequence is TGTGCCAGCTCACCGGATAATGCAGGGTCCTCTGGAAACACCATATATTTT. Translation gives CASSPDNAGSSGNTIYF.

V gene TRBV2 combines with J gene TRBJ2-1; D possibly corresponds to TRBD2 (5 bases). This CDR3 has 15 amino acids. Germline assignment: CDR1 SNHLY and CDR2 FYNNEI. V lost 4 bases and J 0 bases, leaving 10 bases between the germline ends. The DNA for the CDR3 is TGTGCCAGCAGTGTTGAAGGGAGCTCCTACAATGAGCAGTTCTTC. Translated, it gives CASSVEGSSYNEQFF. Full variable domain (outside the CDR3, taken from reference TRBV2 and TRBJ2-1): EPEVTQTPSHQVTQMGQEVILRCVPISNHLYFYWYRQILGQKVEFLVSFYNNEISEKSEIFDDQFSVERPDGSNFTLKIRSTKLEDSAMYFCASSVEGSSYNEQFFGPGTRLTVL.

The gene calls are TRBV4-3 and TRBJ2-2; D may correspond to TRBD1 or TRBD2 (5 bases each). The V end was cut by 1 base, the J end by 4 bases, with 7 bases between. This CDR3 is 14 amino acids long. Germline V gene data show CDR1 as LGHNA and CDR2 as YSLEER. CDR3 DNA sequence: TGCGCCAGCAGCCAAGGGGACGGCACCGGGGAGCTGTTTTTT. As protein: CASSQGDGTGELFF.

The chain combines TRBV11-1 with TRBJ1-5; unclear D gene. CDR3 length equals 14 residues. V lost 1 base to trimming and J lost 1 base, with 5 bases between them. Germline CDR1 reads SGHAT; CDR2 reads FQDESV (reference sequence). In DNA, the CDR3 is TGTGCCAGCAGCTTAGATGGCAGCAATCAGCCCCAGCATTTT. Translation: CASSLDGSNQPQHF.

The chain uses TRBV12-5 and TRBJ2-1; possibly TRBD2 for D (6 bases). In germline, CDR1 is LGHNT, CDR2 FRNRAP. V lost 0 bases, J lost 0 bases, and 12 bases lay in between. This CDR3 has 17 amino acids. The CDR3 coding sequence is TGTGCTAGTGGTTTGGTAGAAGGGCGGGACTCCTACAATGAGCAGTTCTTC. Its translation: CASGLVEGRDSYNEQFF.

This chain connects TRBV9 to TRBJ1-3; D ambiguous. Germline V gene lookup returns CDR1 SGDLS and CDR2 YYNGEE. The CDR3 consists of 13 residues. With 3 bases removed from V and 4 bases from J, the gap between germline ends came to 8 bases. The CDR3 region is CASSEAMGNTIYF. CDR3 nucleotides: TGTGCCAGCAGCGAGGCCATGGGAAACACCATATATTTT.

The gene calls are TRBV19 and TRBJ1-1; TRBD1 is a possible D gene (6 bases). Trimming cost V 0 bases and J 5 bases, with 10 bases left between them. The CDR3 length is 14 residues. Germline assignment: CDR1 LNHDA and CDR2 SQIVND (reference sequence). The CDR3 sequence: CASSIEGGGTEAFF. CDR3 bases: TGTGCCAGTAGTATAGAGGGAGGGGGGACTGAAGCTTTCTTT.

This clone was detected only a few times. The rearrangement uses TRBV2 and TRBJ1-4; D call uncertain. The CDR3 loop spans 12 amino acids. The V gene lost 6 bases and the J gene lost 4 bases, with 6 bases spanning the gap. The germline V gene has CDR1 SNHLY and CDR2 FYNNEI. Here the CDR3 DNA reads TGTGCCAGCAGGCGGGATAATGAAAAACTGTTTTTT. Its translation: CASRRDNEKLFF.

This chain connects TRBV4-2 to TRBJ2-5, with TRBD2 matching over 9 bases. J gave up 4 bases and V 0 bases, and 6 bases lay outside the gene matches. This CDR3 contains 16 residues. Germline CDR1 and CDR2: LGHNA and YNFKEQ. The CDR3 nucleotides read TGTGCCAGCAGCCAAGATCCGGCGGGAGGGGGAGAGACCCAGTACTTC. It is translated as CASSQDPAGGGETQYF.

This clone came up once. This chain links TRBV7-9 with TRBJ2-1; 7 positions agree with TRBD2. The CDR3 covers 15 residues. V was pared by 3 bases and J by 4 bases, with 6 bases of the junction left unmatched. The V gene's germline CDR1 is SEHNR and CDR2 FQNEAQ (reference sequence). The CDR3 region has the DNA TGTGCCAGCAGCTTTGTGCTAGCGGAGTACAATGAGCAGTTCTTC. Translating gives CASSFVLAEYNEQFF.

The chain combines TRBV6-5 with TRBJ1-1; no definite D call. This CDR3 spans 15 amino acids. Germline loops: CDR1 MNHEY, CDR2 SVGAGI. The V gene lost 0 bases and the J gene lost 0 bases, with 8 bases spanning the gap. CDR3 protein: CASSYSRELNTEAFF. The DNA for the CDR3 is TGTGCCAGCAGTTACTCTAGGGAGTTGAACACTGAAGCTTTCTTT.

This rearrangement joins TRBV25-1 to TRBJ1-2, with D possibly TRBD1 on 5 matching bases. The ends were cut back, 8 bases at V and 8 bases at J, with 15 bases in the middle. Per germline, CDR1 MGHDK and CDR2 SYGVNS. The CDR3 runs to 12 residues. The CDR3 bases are TGTGCCAGCCCTGGACAACCCCGGGGCTACACCTTC. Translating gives CASPGQPRGYTF.

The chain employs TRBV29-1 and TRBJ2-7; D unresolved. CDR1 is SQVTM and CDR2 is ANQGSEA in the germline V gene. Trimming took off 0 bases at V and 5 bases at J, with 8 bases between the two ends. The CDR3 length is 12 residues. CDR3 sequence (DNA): TGCAGCGTTGAAGATTCAAGGGACGAGCAGTACTTC. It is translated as CSVEDSRDEQYF.

CDR3 amino acids: CASSLSGFAGGEQFF. In DNA, the CDR3 is TGTGCCAGCAGTTTATCGGGGTTTGCGGGCGGTGAGCAGTTCTTC. This chain connects TRBV27 to TRBJ2-1; TRBD2 is a possible D gene (5 bases). Germline-derived CDR1 and CDR2 are MNHEY and SMNVEV (reference sequence). V lost 0 bases and J 9 bases, leaving 15 bases between the germline ends. This CDR3 region has 15 residues.

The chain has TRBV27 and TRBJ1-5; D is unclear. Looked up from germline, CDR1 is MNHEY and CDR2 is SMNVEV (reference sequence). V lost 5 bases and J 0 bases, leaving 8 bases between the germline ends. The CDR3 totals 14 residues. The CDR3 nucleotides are TGTGCCAGCAGTGCCGTAGCTAGCAATCAGCCCCAGCATTTT. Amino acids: CASSAVASNQPQHF.

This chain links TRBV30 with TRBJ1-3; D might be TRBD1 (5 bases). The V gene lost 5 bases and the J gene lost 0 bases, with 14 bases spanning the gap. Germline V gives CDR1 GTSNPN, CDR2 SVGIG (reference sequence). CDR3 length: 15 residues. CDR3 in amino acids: CAWGHWGTSGNTIYF. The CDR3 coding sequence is TGTGCCTGGGGCCACTGGGGGACCTCTGGAAACACCATATATTTT.

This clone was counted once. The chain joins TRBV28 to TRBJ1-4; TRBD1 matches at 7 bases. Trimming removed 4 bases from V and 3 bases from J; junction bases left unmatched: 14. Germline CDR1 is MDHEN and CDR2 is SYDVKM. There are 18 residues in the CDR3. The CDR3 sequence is CASSSPRRRQGPNEKLFF. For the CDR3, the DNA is TGTGCCAGCAGTTCCCCTCGAAGGAGACAGGGCCCTAATGAAAAACTGTTTTTT.

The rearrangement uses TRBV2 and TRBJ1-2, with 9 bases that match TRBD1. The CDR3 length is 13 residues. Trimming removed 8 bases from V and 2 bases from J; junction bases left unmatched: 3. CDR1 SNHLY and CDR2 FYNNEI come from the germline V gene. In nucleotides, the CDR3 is TGTGCCAGCCCCGGGACAGGGAACTATGGCTACACCTTC. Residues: CASPGTGNYGYTF.

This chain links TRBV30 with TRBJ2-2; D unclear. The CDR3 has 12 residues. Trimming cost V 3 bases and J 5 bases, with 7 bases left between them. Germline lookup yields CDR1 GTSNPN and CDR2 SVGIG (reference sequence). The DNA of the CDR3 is TGTGCCTGGAGCGCAGAGACCGGGGAGCTGTTTTTT. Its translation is CAWSAETGELFF.

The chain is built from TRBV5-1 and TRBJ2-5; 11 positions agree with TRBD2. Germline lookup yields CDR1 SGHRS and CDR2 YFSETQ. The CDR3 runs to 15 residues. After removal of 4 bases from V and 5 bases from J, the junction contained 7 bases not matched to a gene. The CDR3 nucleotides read TGCGCCAGCAGCACGGGACTAGCGGAGCCTGAGACCCAGTACTTC. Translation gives CASSTGLAEPETQYF.

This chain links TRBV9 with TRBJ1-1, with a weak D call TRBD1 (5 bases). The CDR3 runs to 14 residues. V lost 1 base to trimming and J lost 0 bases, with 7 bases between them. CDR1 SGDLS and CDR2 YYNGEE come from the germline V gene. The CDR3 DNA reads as TGTGCCAGCAGCGTAACAGGCATGAACACTGAAGCTTTCTTT. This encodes CASSVTGMNTEAFF.

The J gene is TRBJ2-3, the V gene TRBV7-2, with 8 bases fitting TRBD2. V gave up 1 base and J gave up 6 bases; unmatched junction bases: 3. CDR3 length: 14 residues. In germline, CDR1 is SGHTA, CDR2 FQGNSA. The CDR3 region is CASSLEGLVDTQYF. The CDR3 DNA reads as TGTGCCAGCAGCTTAGAGGGACTAGTTGATACGCAGTATTTT. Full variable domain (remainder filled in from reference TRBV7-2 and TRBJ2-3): GAGVSQSPSNKVTEKGKDVELRCDPISGHTALYWYRQSLGQGLEFLIYFQGNSAPDKSGLPSDRFSAERTGGSVSTLTIQRTQQEDSAVYLCASSLEGLVDTQYFGPGTRLTVL.